This T cell receptor beta chain was identified during a study of neurological immune-mediated disorders (dated by TCRdb to the late 2010s). A note on the overall study: Among the roughly 34 multiple sclerosis patients, relapsing-remitting MS was present in roughly 30 and secondary progressive MS was present in 3. The cohort included about 70 subjects: approximately 15 with HAM/TSP, about 34 with multiple sclerosis, and approximately 20 healthy controls. The roughly 99 TCR-beta libraries covered PBMC samples along with longitudinal samples, technical triplicates, and paired sorted CD4+ and CD8+ T-cell subsets. Peripheral blood TCR-beta repertoires from HTLV-I-associated myelopathy (HAM/TSP) patients, multiple sclerosis patients and healthy controls were compared by UMI-based sequencing. On the study overall, not on this receptor specifically: Phylogenetic analysis grouped repertoires from 18 of 34 MS patients into a cluster of related CDR3 sequences, suggesting a possible repertoire-level signature. No identical CDR3 amino acid sequences were shared among expanded clones across subjects, suggesting private TCR-beta repertoires in all groups. TCR clonal expansion was highest in HAM/TSP patients and lowest in MS patients, with MS patients falling below even healthy controls. The MS cluster showed no association with clinical or MRI features, and the authors stated that larger cohorts are needed.

For the unsorted PBMC libraries, 2 million PBMCs were stored in RNAlater at -80 degrees C until RNA extraction and were used to generate the libraries. The multiple sclerosis patients were enrolled in a US clinical protocol that evaluated disease progression with magnetic resonance imaging. Peripheral blood underwent Ficoll-Hypaque density gradient centrifugation to isolate PBMCs, which were then cryopreserved in liquid nitrogen. cDNA was synthesized by template-switch 5'RACE using a primer with a 10-nucleotide random unique molecular identifier that tagged each TCR transcript. Each sequencing run produced over 160 million TCR-beta sequences covering 15-18 subjects. Total RNA was extracted with the RNeasy kit. The KAPA Real-time Library Amplification kit was used to amplify TCR-beta VDJ regions with primers targeting the TCR constant region and the 5'RACE anchor. Sample indexes and Illumina adaptors were added in a first PCR, and a second PCR then increased library yield. After Ampure bead purification, the roughly 650 bp TCR product was size-selected on a 2% E-gel SizeSelection system. Before pooling, library quality was checked on a Bioanalyzer, concentration was measured with Qubit, and libraries were quantified with the Kapa Library Quantification kit. Libraries were sequenced paired-end 2 x 150 bp on an Illumina HiSeq 2500. To increase sequence diversity, about 25-31% phiX was spiked into each library pool. Processing in the source paper ran as follows. The UMI-based MiGEC pipeline processed quality-filtered reads and removed over 75% of raw TCR sequences during error correction. VDJ genes were aligned to IMGT germline references, and each clonotype was defined by a unique CDR3 amino acid sequence together with V-J genes. Clonal expansion, Shannon diversity, and CDR3 relatedness (CalcPairwiseDistances, ClusterSamples) were evaluated with VDJtools, and phylogenetic trees were built with CLCbio workbench. Clones with at least 8 unique UMIs were defined as expanded, with this threshold being based on coefficient-of-variation modelling across technical triplicates. The public reads were quality trimmed at Q25 with fastp and then assembled into clones with MiXCR by TCRdb, keeping productive beta chains. Rows matching on CDR3 protein sequence are summarized as one entry with the most common DNA and genes. The V and J calls follow TCRdb's processing rather than the paper's. The sample has 50,000 to 60,000 distinct CDR3 sequences on record, less than 2.5% of them singletons. Of the sample, 3% falls within the top ten clones.

This clonotype qualifies as medium-sized (0.01 to 0.1%). It has no known antigen specificity. Base qualities are not at hand, and no much larger clone is one base apart. Its CDR3 holds 14 amino acids, cysteine through phenylalanine. The sequence is cut down to CDR3 DNA, 42 bases in frame from base 1. The germline V gene provides CDR1 SGHVS and CDR2 FQNEAQ. V loses 5 bases, J loses 7 bases, and the germline ends lie 18 bases apart. Here the chain combines TRBV7-8 and TRBJ2-7; TRBD2 is possibly the D segment (6 matching bases). The clonotype comes from a man aged 45-65 years with multiple sclerosis. Specimen: PBMCs. The DNA sequence reads TGTGCCAGCAGCCCGCAACAGTCGGGACTTGAGCAGTACTTC. Its product reads: CASSPQQSGLEQYF.